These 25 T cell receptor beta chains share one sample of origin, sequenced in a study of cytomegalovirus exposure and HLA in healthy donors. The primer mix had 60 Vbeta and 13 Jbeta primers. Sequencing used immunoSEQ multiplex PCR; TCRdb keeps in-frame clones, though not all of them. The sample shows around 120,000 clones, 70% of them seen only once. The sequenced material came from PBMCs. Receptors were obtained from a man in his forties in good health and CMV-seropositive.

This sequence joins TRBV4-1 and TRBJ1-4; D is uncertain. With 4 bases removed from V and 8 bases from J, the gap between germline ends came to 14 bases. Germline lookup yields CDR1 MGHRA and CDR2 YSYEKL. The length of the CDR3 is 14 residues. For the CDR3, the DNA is TGCGCCAGCAGCCCATGGAGGAAGCCCGAAAAACTGTTTTTT. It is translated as CASSPWRKPEKLFF.

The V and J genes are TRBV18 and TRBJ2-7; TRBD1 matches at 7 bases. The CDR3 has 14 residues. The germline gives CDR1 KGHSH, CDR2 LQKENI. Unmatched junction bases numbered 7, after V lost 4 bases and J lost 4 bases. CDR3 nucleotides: TGTGCCAGCTCACGCCAGGGGGTCGGGTACGAGCAGTACTTC. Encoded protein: CASSRQGVGYEQYF.

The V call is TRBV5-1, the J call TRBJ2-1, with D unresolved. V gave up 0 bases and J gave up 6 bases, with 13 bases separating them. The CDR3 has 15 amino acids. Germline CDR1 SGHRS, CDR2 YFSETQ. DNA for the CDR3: TGCGCCAGCAGCTTGGCCCATAACAGTTTCAATGAGCAGTTCTTC. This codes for CASSLAHNSFNEQFF.

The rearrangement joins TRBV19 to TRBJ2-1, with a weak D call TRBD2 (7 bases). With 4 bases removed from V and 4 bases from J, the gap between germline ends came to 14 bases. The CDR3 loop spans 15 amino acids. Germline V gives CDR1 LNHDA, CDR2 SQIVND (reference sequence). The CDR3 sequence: CASSTGLQGYNEQFF. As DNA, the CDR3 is TGTGCCAGTAGTACGGGACTACAGGGTTACAATGAGCAGTTCTTC.

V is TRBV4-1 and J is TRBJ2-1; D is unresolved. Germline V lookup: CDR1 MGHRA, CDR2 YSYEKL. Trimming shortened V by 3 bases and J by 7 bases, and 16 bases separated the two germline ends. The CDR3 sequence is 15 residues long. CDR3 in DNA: TGCGCCAGCAGCCATCCCCCCTCGGCGCGGAATGAGCAGTTCTTC. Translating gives CASSHPPSARNEQFF.

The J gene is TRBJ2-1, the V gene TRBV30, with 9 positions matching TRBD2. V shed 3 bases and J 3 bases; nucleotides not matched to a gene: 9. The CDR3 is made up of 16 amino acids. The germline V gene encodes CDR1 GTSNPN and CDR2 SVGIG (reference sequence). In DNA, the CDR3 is TGTGCCTGGAGCGTTGGTAGCGGGAGTCGCTACAATGAGCAGTTCTTC. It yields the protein CAWSVGSGSRYNEQFF.

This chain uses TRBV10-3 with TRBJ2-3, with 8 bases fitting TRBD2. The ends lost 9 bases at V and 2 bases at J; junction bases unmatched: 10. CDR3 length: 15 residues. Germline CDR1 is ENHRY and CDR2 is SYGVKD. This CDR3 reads CAITKGLALTDTQYF. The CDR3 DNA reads TGTGCCATTACCAAAGGACTAGCCCTCACAGATACGCAGTATTTT.

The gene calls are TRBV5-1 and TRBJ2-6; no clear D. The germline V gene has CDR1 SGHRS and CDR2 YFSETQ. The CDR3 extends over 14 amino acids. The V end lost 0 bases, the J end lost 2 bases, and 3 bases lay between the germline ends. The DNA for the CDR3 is TGCGCCAGCAGCTTGGTCGCTGGGGCCAACGTCCTGACTTTC. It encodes CASSLVAGANVLTF.

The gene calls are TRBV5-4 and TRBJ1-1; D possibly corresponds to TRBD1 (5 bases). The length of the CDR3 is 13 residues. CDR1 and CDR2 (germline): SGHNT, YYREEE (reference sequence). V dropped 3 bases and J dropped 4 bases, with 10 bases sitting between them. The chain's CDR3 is CASSWGDATEAFF. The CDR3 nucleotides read TGTGCCAGCAGCTGGGGGGACGCCACTGAAGCTTTCTTT.

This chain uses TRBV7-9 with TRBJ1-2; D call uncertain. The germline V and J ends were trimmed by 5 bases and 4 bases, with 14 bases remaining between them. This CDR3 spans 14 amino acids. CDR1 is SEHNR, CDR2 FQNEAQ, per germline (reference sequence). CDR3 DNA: TGTGCCAGCAGCCCCCAGACGCCTAGCTATGGCTACACCTTC. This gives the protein CASSPQTPSYGYTF.

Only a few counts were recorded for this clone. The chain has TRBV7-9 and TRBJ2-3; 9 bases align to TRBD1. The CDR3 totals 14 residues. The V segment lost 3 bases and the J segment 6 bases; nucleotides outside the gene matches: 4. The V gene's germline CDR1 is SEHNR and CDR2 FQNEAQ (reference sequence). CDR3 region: CASSFGTGHDTQYF. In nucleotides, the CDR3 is TGTGCCAGCAGCTTTGGGACAGGGCACGATACGCAGTATTTT.

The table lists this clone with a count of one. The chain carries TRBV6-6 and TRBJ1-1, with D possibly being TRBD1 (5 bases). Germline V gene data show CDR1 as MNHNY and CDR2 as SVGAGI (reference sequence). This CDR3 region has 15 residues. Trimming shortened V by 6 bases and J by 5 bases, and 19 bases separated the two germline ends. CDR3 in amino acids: CASSHRRDGGTEAFF. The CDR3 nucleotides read TGTGCCAGCAGCCACCGCCGTGATGGGGGGACTGAAGCTTTCTTT.

The CDR3 bases are TGCGCCAGCAGCTCGTTCTTAAGCGCAGATACGCAGTATTTT. Translation: CASSSFLSADTQYF. The J gene is TRBJ2-3, the V gene TRBV5-1; D is unclear. The CDR3 loop spans 14 amino acids. Germline values: CDR1 SGHRS, CDR2 YFSETQ. Trimming left V 3 bases short and J 4 bases short, with 12 bases between.

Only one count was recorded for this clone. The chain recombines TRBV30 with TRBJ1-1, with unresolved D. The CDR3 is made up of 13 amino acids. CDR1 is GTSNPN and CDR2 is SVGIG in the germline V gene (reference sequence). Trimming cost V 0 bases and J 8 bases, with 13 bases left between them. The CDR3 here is CAWSVRRYPEAFF. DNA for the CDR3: TGTGCCTGGAGTGTACGGAGGTATCCGGAAGCTTTCTTT. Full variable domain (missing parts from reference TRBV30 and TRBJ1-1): SQTIHQWPATLVQPVGSPLSLECTVEGTSNPNLYWYRQAAGRGLQLLFYSVGIGQISSEVPQNLSASRPQDRQFILSSKKLLLSDSGFYLCAWSVRRYPEAFFGQGTRLTVV.

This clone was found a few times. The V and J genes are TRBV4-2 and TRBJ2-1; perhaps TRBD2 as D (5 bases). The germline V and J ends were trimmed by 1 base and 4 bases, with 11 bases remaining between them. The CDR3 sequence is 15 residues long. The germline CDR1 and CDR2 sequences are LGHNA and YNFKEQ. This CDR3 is CASSQGQDSYNEQFF. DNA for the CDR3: TGTGCCAGCAGCCAAGGTCAGGACTCGTACAATGAGCAGTTCTTC.

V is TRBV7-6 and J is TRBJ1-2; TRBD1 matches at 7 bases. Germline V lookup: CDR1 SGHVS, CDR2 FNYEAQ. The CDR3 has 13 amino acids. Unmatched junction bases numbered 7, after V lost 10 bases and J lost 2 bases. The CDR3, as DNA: TGTGCCACATACAGGGGCCCGAACTATGGCTACACCTTC. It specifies CATYRGPNYGYTF.

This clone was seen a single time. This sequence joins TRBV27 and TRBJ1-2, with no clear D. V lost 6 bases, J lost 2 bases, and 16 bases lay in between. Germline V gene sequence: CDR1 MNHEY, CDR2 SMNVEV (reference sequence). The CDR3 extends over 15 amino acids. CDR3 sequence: CASSPHGTTNYGYTF. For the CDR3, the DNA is TGTGCCAGCAGCCCGCATGGAACTACCAACTATGGCTACACCTTC.

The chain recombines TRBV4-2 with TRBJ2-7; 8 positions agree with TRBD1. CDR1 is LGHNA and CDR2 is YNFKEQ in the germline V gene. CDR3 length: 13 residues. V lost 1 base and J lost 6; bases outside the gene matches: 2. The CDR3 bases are TGTGCCAGCAGCCAAGGGACAGGGAGCGAGCAGTACGTC. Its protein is CASSQGTGSEQYV.

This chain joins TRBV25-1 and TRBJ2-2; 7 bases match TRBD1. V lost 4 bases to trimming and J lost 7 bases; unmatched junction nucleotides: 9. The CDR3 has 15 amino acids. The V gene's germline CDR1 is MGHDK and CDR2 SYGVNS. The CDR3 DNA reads TGTGCCAGCAGTGCGGCCGGGACAGCTCTCGGGGAGCTGTTTTTT. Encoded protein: CASSAAGTALGELFF.

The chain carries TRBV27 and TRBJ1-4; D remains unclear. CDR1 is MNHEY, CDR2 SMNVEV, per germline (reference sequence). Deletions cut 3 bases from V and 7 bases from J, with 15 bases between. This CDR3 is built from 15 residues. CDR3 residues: CASSFGGNLREKLFF. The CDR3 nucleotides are TGTGCCAGCAGTTTTGGTGGCAATCTCCGTGAAAAACTGTTTTTT.

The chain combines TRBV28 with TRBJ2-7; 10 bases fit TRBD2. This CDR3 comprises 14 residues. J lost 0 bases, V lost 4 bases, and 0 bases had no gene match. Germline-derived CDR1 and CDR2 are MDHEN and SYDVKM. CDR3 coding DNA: TGTGCCAGCAGTTCTAGCGGGAGCTCCTACGAGCAGTACTTC. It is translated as CASSSSGSSYEQYF. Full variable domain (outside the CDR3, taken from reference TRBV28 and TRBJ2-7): DVKVTQSSRYLVKRTGEKVFLECVQDMDHENMFWYRQDPGLGLRLIYFSYDVKMKEKGDIPEGYSVSREKKERFSLILESASTNQTSMYLCASSSSGSSYEQYFGPGTRLTVT.

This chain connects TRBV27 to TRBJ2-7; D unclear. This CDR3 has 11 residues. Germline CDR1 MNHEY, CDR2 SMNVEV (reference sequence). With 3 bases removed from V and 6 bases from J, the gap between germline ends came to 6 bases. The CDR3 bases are TGTGCCAGCAGTTTCGCAGGCGAGCAGTACTTC. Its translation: CASSFAGEQYF.

CDR3 loop: CASSLGALDLYEQYF. CDR3 nucleotide sequence: TGTGCCAGCAGCTTAGGAGCTCTAGACCTCTACGAGCAGTACTTC. The V gene is TRBV7-2, the J gene TRBJ2-7; unclear D gene. Germline V lookup: CDR1 SGHTA, CDR2 FQGNSA. The CDR3 has 15 amino acids. The V and J ends lost 1 base and 3 bases respectively, with 13 bases between them.

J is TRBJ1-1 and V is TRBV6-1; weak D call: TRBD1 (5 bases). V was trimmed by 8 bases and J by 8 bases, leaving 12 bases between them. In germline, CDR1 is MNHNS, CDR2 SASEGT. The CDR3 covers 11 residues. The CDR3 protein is CASGRQREAFF. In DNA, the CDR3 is TGTGCCAGCGGACGACAGAGAGAAGCTTTCTTT.

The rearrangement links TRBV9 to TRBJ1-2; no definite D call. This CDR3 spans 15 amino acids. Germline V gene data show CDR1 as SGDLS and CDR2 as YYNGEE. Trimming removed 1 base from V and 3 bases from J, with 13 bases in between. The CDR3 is CASSVTRRSDYGYTF. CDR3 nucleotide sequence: TGTGCCAGCAGCGTAACCCGTCGATCAGACTATGGCTACACCTTC.